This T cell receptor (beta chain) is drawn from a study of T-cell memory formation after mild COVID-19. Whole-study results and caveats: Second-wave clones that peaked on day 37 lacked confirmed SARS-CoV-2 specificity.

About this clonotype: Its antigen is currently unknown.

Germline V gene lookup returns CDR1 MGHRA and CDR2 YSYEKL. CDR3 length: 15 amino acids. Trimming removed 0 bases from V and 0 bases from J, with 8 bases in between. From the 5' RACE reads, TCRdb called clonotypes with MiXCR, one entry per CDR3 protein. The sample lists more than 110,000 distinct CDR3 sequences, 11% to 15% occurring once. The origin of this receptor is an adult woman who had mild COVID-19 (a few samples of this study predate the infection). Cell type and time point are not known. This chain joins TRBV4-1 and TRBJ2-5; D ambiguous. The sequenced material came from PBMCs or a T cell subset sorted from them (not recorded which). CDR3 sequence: CASSQDRADQETQYF. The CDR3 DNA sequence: TGCGCCAGCAGCCAAGATCGGGCGGACCAAGAGACCCAGTACTTC.